Following are 26 T cell receptor beta chains from one sample sequenced in a study of blood T cell repertoires in COVID-19 (dated by TCRdb to about 2020). Receptor amplification or capture employed the immunoSEQ multiplex PCR assay. What TCRdb holds here is the immuneACCESS table cut down to in-frame rearrangements. Part of the clones is not present; checked against another copy, under half of the missing clones reflect an unresolved V gene, and the others are unexplained. For this sample the table gives hundreds of thousands of clones, of which 85% were detected only once. The ten largest clones add up to 3% to 4.5% of the sample. What was sequenced was peripheral blood. All receptors derive from a woman under 30 with acute or convalescent COVID-19.

V and J are TRBV27 and TRBJ2-3; 8 bases line up with TRBD1. The junction had 12 bases not matched to a gene; V was cut back by 3 bases and J by 10 bases. CDR3 length equals 15 residues. CDR1 MNHEY and CDR2 SMNVEV come from the germline V gene (reference sequence). The CDR3 bases are TGTGCCAGCAGTTTCCTGGCACAGGGGGAAACCTCGCAGTATTTT. It translates to CASSFLAQGETSQYF.

This rearrangement joins TRBV9 to TRBJ1-2; D is uncertain. Trimming shortened V by 0 bases and J by 4 bases, and 10 bases separated the two germline ends. The CDR3 totals 14 residues. The germline CDR1 and CDR2 sequences are SGDLS and YYNGEE. The CDR3: CASSVGEGRYGYTF. The CDR3 DNA reads as TGTGCCAGCAGCGTAGGGGAGGGCCGCTATGGCTACACCTTC.

The count of this clone is one. J is TRBJ1-3 and V is TRBV2; D gene ambiguous. CDR3 length: 15 amino acids. Germline V gene lookup returns CDR1 SNHLY and CDR2 FYNNEI. Trimming took off 1 base at V and 0 bases at J, with 7 bases between the two ends. CDR3 in DNA: TGTGCCAGCAGTGAAGGGGCCTTCTCTGGAAACACCATATATTTT. Translated, it gives CASSEGAFSGNTIYF.

This clone was seen only a few times. The same CDR3 is also encoded by other DNA sequences in this sample. V is TRBV9 and J is TRBJ1-5; 9 nucleotides align to TRBD1. Germline V gene sequence: CDR1 SGDLS, CDR2 YYNGEE. This CDR3 spans 15 amino acids. The J segment lost 2 bases and the V segment lost 0 bases, leaving 0 bases of the junction unmatched. The chain's CDR3 is CASSVGTGGNQPQHF. CDR3 bases: TGTGCCAGCAGCGTAGGGACAGGGGGCAATCAGCCCCAGCATTTT.

J is TRBJ1-5 and V is TRBV4-1; D possibly corresponds to TRBD1 (6 bases). The CDR3 length is 15 residues. Germline V gene sequence: CDR1 MGHRA, CDR2 YSYEKL. V was shortened by 2 bases and J by 3 bases, with 11 bases between the two germline ends. The CDR3, as DNA: TGCGCCAGCAGCCAATACAAGGGGGACAATCAGCCCCAGCATTTT. The encoded protein is CASSQYKGDNQPQHF.

V and J are TRBV24-1 and TRBJ2-2; 13 bases agree with TRBD2. V shed 2 bases and J 3 bases; nucleotides not matched to a gene: 2. CDR3 length: 17 residues. The germline gives CDR1 KGHDR, CDR2 SFDVKD. CDR3 amino acids: CATSDSGLAGDTGELFF. The CDR3 DNA follows: TGTGCCACCAGTGATTCAGGACTAGCGGGAGACACCGGGGAGCTGTTTTTT.

A word on this clone: The same CDR3 arises from other DNA sequences in this sample as well. This rearrangement joins TRBV19 to TRBJ1-1, with D possibly TRBD1 on 5 matching bases. In germline, CDR1 is LNHDA, CDR2 SQIVND (reference sequence). Trimming left V 4 bases short and J 4 bases short, with 10 bases between. The CDR3 has 13 amino acids. CDR3 in DNA: TGTGCCAGTAGTACAAGGGGAGGCACTGAAGCTTTCTTT. Translating gives CASSTRGGTEAFF.

The chain carries TRBV5-4 and TRBJ1-6; 9 bases line up with TRBD1. From germline, CDR1 is SGHNT and CDR2 YYREEE (reference sequence). Trimming cost V 4 bases and J 6 bases; bases outside gene matches: 5. CDR3 length: 15 residues. The CDR3 spells CASSQTTGGNSPLHF. CDR3 in DNA: TGTGCCAGCAGCCAGACGACAGGGGGTAATTCACCCCTCCACTTT.

This chain connects TRBV5-1 to TRBJ1-1; 7 bases align to TRBD1. The CDR3 is 14 amino acids. Unmatched junction bases numbered 8, after V lost 3 bases and J lost 6 bases. Germline V gene data show CDR1 as SGHRS and CDR2 as YFSETQ. In DNA form, the CDR3 reads TGCGCCAGCAGCTCCAACAGGGGACTTTCTGAAGCTTTCTTT. It codes for CASSSNRGLSEAFF. The whole variable domain, filled in from reference TRBV5-1 and TRBJ1-1, reads KAGVTQTPRYLIKTRGQQVTLSCSPISGHRSVSWYQQTPGQGLQFLFEYFSETQRNKGNFPGRFSGRQFSNSRSEMNVSTLELGDSALYLCASSSNRGLSEAFFGQGTRLTVV.

The rearrangement uses TRBV7-6 and TRBJ2-1; no definite D call. Trimming cost V 4 bases and J 2 bases, with 12 bases left between them. The germline V gene has CDR1 SGHVS and CDR2 FNYEAQ. The CDR3 runs 15 residues. The CDR3: CASSSLEQPYNEQFF. DNA for the CDR3: TGTGCCAGCAGCTCCTTAGAACAGCCCTACAATGAGCAGTTCTTC.

On this clone: The sample has other DNA sequences that encode this CDR3 too. The rearrangement joins TRBV5-1 to TRBJ2-1, with 8 bases identical to TRBD1. The CDR3 loop spans 15 amino acids. The V gene's germline CDR1 is SGHRS and CDR2 YFSETQ. J was trimmed by 4 bases and V by 0 bases; bases with no gene match: 3. For the CDR3, the DNA is TGCGCCAGCAGCTTGGCAGGGGGCGAATACAATGAGCAGTTCTTC. Encoded protein: CASSLAGGEYNEQFF. The variable domain in full, with the rest retrieved from reference TRBV5-1 and TRBJ2-1, is KAGVTQTPRYLIKTRGQQVTLSCSPISGHRSVSWYQQTPGQGLQFLFEYFSETQRNKGNFPGRFSGRQFSNSRSEMNVSTLELGDSALYLCASSLAGGEYNEQFFGPGTRLTVL.

The chain employs TRBV7-9 and TRBJ2-7; D unresolved. CDR1 and CDR2 (germline): SEHNR, FQNEAQ (reference sequence). The CDR3 length is 13 residues. Trimming took 4 bases from V and 0 from J, leaving 7 bases between them. The CDR3, as DNA: TGTGCCAGCAGCTCGGAGATCTCCTACGAGCAGTACTTC. Translated: CASSSEISYEQYF.

The chain links TRBV9 to TRBJ1-3; 8 bases are shared with TRBD1. CDR3 length: 16 amino acids. Trimming at V came to 3 bases and at J to 0 bases, leaving 5 bases not matched to a gene. Germline CDR1 is SGDLS and CDR2 is YYNGEE. CDR3 DNA: TGTGCCAGCAGCGGTGAGGACAGGGTCTCTGGAAACACCATATATTTT. It specifies CASSGEDRVSGNTIYF.

This rearrangement joins TRBV6-6 to TRBJ2-5, with 7 bases aligning to TRBD1. After removal of 7 bases from V and 4 bases from J, the junction contained 12 bases not matched to a gene. The CDR3 sequence is 15 residues long. CDR1 is MNHNY and CDR2 is SVGAGI in the germline V gene (reference sequence). CDR3 bases: TGTGCCAGCAATAGGGGATTAAGGGGGCGAGAGACCCAGTACTTC. Protein: CASNRGLRGRETQYF.

This clone was counted a few times. V and J are TRBV19 and TRBJ2-7; possibly TRBD2 for D (5 bases). The CDR3 length is 15 residues. V gave up 3 bases and J gave up 2 bases, with 14 bases separating them. CDR1 LNHDA and CDR2 SQIVND come from the germline V gene (reference sequence). The CDR3 sequence is CASSIKEGFPYEQYF. The CDR3, as DNA: TGTGCCAGTAGTATCAAAGAGGGCTTCCCCTACGAGCAGTACTTC.

The rearrangement uses TRBV30 and TRBJ2-1, with D possibly TRBD2 on 7 matching bases. Germline assignment: CDR1 GTSNPN and CDR2 SVGIG (reference sequence). There are 14 residues in the CDR3. V was cut by 1 base and J by 10 bases, with 17 bases left in between. CDR3 sequence: CAWSGGGASFEQFF. CDR3 DNA: TGTGCCTGGAGTGGCGGGGGCGCGTCCTTCGAGCAGTTCTTC.

J is TRBJ2-2 and V is TRBV19, with D perhaps matching TRBD1 (6 bases). This CDR3 has 14 amino acids. In germline, CDR1 is LNHDA, CDR2 SQIVND (reference sequence). Trimming took 5 bases from V and 1 from J, leaving 8 bases between them. CDR3 amino acids: CASSLTGNTGELFF. CDR3 bases: TGTGCCAGTAGTCTGACAGGGAACACCGGGGAGCTGTTTTTT.

A note on this clone: Sequence at one end of the junction differs from germline and may be a read error. The V gene is TRBV15, the J gene TRBJ1-2; perhaps TRBD1 as D (5 bases). The CDR3 extends over 12 amino acids. CDR1 LNHNV and CDR2 YYDKDF come from the germline V gene (reference sequence). In DNA form, the CDR3 reads TGTGCCACCAGCAGAGATAAGACAGAGAAAGGCTTC. This translates into CATSRDKTEKGF.

The V call is TRBV28, the J call TRBJ1-3; D unclear. Germline-derived CDR1 and CDR2 are MDHEN and SYDVKM. V was trimmed by 3 bases and J by 0 bases, leaving 15 bases between them. The CDR3 has 17 residues. DNA of the CDR3: TGTGCCAGCAGTTTCTTAGATCTGGGCTTCTCTGGAAACACCATATATTTT. It encodes CASSFLDLGFSGNTIYF. The variable domain in full, completed from reference TRBV28 and TRBJ1-3, reads DVKVTQSSRYLVKRTGEKVFLECVQDMDHENMFWYRQDPGLGLRLIYFSYDVKMKEKGDIPEGYSVSREKKERFSLILESASTNQTSMYLCASSFLDLGFSGNTIYFGEGSWLTVV.

Note on this clone: This same CDR3 is encoded by further DNA sequences in the sample. V usage is TRBV6-1 and J usage is TRBJ1-1; 10 bases map to TRBD1. Germline V gene data show CDR1 as MNHNS and CDR2 as SASEGT. The CDR3 runs 14 residues. Trimming removed 3 bases from V and 4 bases from J; junction bases left unmatched: 2. The CDR3 sequence is CASSEDRGGTEAFF. For the CDR3, the DNA is TGTGCCAGCAGTGAGGACAGGGGGGGCACTGAAGCTTTCTTT.

This sequence joins TRBV5-6 and TRBJ2-2; D perhaps matches TRBD1 (5 bases). Germline CDR1 SGHDT, CDR2 YYEEEE. This CDR3 spans 13 amino acids. V was pared by 0 bases and J by 7 bases, with 7 bases between. CDR3 in amino acids: CASSLVRGGELFF. The CDR3 DNA reads as TGTGCCAGCAGCTTGGTTAGGGGCGGGGAGCTGTTTTTT.

The chain recombines TRBV28 with TRBJ1-6; D is uncertain. Germline loops: CDR1 MDHEN, CDR2 SYDVKM. This CDR3 region has 16 residues. Trimming stripped 5 bases from V and 3 bases from J, with 14 bases between. The CDR3 DNA sequence: TGTGCCAGCAGTCTACCTACCACCAACTATAATTCACCCCTCCACTTT. This translates into CASSLPTTNYNSPLHF. The full variable domain, rest sourced from reference TRBV28 and TRBJ1-6, is DVKVTQSSRYLVKRTGEKVFLECVQDMDHENMFWYRQDPGLGLRLIYFSYDVKMKEKGDIPEGYSVSREKKERFSLILESASTNQTSMYLCASSLPTTNYNSPLHFGNGTRLTVT.

The chain joins TRBV24-1 to TRBJ2-1, with D possibly TRBD2 on 5 matching bases. This CDR3 has 12 residues. Trimming cost V 8 bases and J 5 bases, with 9 bases left between them. Germline V lookup: CDR1 KGHDR, CDR2 SFDVKD. The CDR3 nucleotides read TGTGCCACCATGGGAGATAACAATGAGCAGTTCTTC. Amino acid sequence: CATMGDNNEQFF.

The V gene is TRBV4-1, the J gene TRBJ1-1, with D perhaps TRBD1 (5 bases). Germline V gene lookup returns CDR1 MGHRA and CDR2 YSYEKL. CDR3 length: 15 residues. The ends were cut back, 2 bases at V and 4 bases at J, with 14 bases in the middle. CDR3 sequence: CASSQLPGVGTEAFF. CDR3 coding DNA: TGCGCCAGCAGCCAACTCCCGGGGGTGGGCACTGAAGCTTTCTTT.

The rearrangement uses TRBV10-3 and TRBJ2-7, with 15 nucleotides matching TRBD2. V shed 6 bases, J shed 5 bases, and the junction held 2 bases outside the gene matches. CDR1 and CDR2 (germline): ENHRY, SYGVKD. This CDR3 is 14 amino acids long. The CDR3 region is CAIRGTSGRNEQYF. As DNA, the CDR3 is TGTGCCATCAGAGGGACTAGCGGGAGGAACGAGCAGTACTTC.

V gene TRBV18 combines with J gene TRBJ1-2; no reliable D call. Germline CDR1 reads KGHSH; CDR2 reads LQKENI. This CDR3 comprises 15 residues. Trimming removed 0 bases at V and 3 bases at J, with 11 bases between. In DNA, the CDR3 is TGTGCCAGCTCACCACCTGCGGGTAAGGACTATGGCTACACCTTC. This gives the protein CASSPPAGKDYGYTF.